The 22 T cell receptor beta chains in this list originate from one sample, sequenced in a study of OX40 agonist ivuxolimab in advanced cancers. TCRdb keeps only in-frame clones here, not all; method: immunoSEQ multiplex PCR. The table includes more than 50,000 clones, roughly 90% detected once. Sequencing used CD4+ or CD8+ T cells sorted from blood, obtained in a trial of the OX40 agonist ivuxolimab. All receptors derive from an adult with an advanced solid tumor such as melanoma, head and neck, liver or kidney cancer.

The gene calls are TRBV6-1 and TRBJ2-7; D is ambiguous. The CDR3 has 14 residues. Trimming removed 1 base from V and 3 bases from J, with 10 bases in between. Germline assignment: CDR1 MNHNS and CDR2 SASEGT. The CDR3: CASSEVDANYEQYF. Here the CDR3 DNA reads TGTGCCAGCAGTGAAGTGGACGCCAACTACGAGCAGTACTTC.

The CDR3 coding sequence is TGTGCCAGTAGGGGAAGGGGTGTGGATGGCTACACCTTC. It codes for CASRGRGVDGYTF. The chain links TRBV19 to TRBJ1-2; weak D call: TRBD1 (5 bases). The germline CDR1 and CDR2 sequences are LNHDA and SQIVND (reference sequence). This CDR3 contains 13 residues. Trimming stripped 6 bases from V and 6 bases from J, with 14 bases between.

This rearrangement joins TRBV28 to TRBJ2-7, with 10 nucleotides matching TRBD2. Germline lookup yields CDR1 MDHEN and CDR2 SYDVKM. The length of the CDR3 is 14 residues. V was clipped by 7 bases and J by 6 bases; unmatched bases: 9. Here the CDR3 reads CASTLKTSGVEQYF. CDR3 bases: TGTGCCAGCACCCTGAAAACTAGCGGGGTCGAGCAGTACTTC.

This clone was seen a single time. Other DNA sequences in this sample translate to the same CDR3. The chain carries TRBV7-9 and TRBJ2-5; D gene uncertain. This CDR3 region has 12 residues. Germline CDR1 SEHNR, CDR2 FQNEAQ (reference sequence). V was trimmed by 1 base and J by 4 bases, leaving 4 bases between them. The CDR3 loop reads CASSLGPETQYF. The DNA for the CDR3 is TGTGCCAGCAGCTTAGGTCCAGAGACCCAGTACTTC.

The chain uses TRBV10-1 and TRBJ2-5; D uncertain. Germline V lookup: CDR1 WNHNN, CDR2 SYGVQD (reference sequence). V gave up 3 bases and J gave up 3 bases, with 8 bases separating them. The CDR3 covers 13 residues. In nucleotides, the CDR3 is TGCGCCAGCAGTGAAGGAGAAGAAGAGACCCAGTACTTC. It translates to CASSEGEEETQYF.

This clone has just one count. The junction departs from the called germline gene at one end, perhaps through a read error. The chain couples TRBV2 to TRBJ1-1, with D hard to call. The CDR3 sequence is 12 residues long. The germline V gene has CDR1 SNHLY and CDR2 FYNNEI. The CDR3, as DNA: TGTGCCAGCGGTGAGGCCGAGACTGAAGCTTTCTTT. This codes for CASGEAETEAFF. Using reference TRBV2 and TRBJ1-1 for the parts outside the CDR3, the full variable domain is EPEVTQTPSHQVTQMGQEVILRCVPISNHLYFYWYRQILGQKVEFLVSFYNNEISEKSEIFDDQFSVERPDGSNFTLKIRSTKLEDSAMYFCASGEAETEAFFGQGTRLTVV.

The rearrangement links TRBV11-2 to TRBJ1-5; TRBD1 matches at 7 bases. After removal of 1 base from V and 6 bases from J, the junction contained 6 bases not matched to a gene. The CDR3 spans 15 residues. From germline, CDR1 is SGHAT and CDR2 FQNNGV. This CDR3 is CASSLGDRAVQPQHF. The CDR3 DNA follows: TGTGCCAGCAGCTTAGGCGACAGGGCAGTTCAGCCCCAGCATTTT.

The chain links TRBV30 to TRBJ2-7; 8 nucleotides match TRBD1. V shed 2 bases and J 4 bases; nucleotides not matched to a gene: 1. The CDR3 extends over 12 amino acids. From germline, CDR1 is GTSNPN and CDR2 SVGIG (reference sequence). CDR3 coding DNA: TGTGCCTGGAGTCACAGGGGGTACGAGCAGTACTTC. Translation gives CAWSHRGYEQYF.

The genes are TRBV21-1 and TRBJ2-1; the table assigns TRBD2, which was not confirmed against the DNA. TRBV21-1 constitutes a pseudogene. The CDR3 is 22 residues long. The DNA of the CDR3 is TGTGCCAGCAGCAAAGCCCTGGGCGAGACCCGGGGGGGCTTACGACACACGGATGAGCAGTTCTTC. It translates to CASSKALGETRGGLRHTDEQFF.

The rearrangement links TRBV7-9 to TRBJ2-7; D call uncertain. Per germline, CDR1 SEHNR and CDR2 FQNEAQ (reference sequence). Trimming pared 2 bases from V and 0 bases from J, leaving 8 bases between. The CDR3 extends over 14 amino acids. The CDR3 sequence is CASSLPASSYEQYF. For the CDR3, the DNA is TGTGCCAGCAGCTTACCAGCCAGCTCCTACGAGCAGTACTTC.

The chain is built from TRBV6-5 and TRBJ1-3, with TRBD1 as a possible D gene (5 bases). This CDR3 spans 12 amino acids. Trimming cost V 2 bases and J 8 bases, with 7 bases left between them. Germline assignment: CDR1 MNHEY and CDR2 SVGAGI. The CDR3 loop reads CASSYGGDTIYF. The CDR3 DNA reads as TGTGCCAGCAGTTACGGGGGGGACACCATATATTTT.

The gene calls are TRBV7-9 and TRBJ1-5, with D possibly TRBD1 on 6 matching bases. This CDR3 has 12 residues. The germline CDR1 and CDR2 sequences are SEHNR and FQNEAQ (reference sequence). V gave up 5 bases and J gave up 6 bases, with 8 bases separating them. The CDR3 DNA is TGTGCCAGCAGCCAAGGGGGTCAGCCCCAGCATTTT. Its protein product is CASSQGGQPQHF.

The chain has TRBV9 and TRBJ2-7, with unresolved D. V was cut by 3 bases and J by 2 bases, with 9 bases left in between. Germline V gene sequence: CDR1 SGDLS, CDR2 YYNGEE. CDR3 size: 13 residues. The CDR3 region has the DNA TGTGCCAGCAGCGCCCGACCCACCTACGAGCAGTACTTC. Protein product: CASSARPTYEQYF.

This chain uses TRBV5-4 with TRBJ2-1; TRBD2 matches 7 bases. The CDR3 is 14 amino acids. CDR1 is SGHNT, CDR2 YYREEE, per germline (reference sequence). The trim removed 0 bases at V and 4 bases at J, leaving 1 base unmatched. CDR3 sequence reads: CASSLVGGYNEQFF. CDR3 bases: TGTGCCAGCAGCTTGGTGGGGGGGTACAATGAGCAGTTCTTC.

This chain uses TRBV10-2 with TRBJ2-3; 10 nucleotides align to TRBD1. Germline V CDR1 and CDR2: WSHSY, SAAADI. The CDR3 is 18 amino acids. V dropped 6 bases and J dropped 0; count of bases not matched to a gene: 12. Here the CDR3 DNA reads TGCGCCAGCAGGGGACAGGGGTTTAACTTTTCCAGCACAGATACGCAGTATTTT. Amino acid sequence: CASRGQGFNFSSTDTQYF.

V usage is TRBV7-9 and J usage is TRBJ2-1; TRBD2 matches at 7 bases. V gave up 5 bases and J gave up 5 bases; unmatched junction bases: 9. CDR1 is SEHNR, CDR2 FQNEAQ, per germline (reference sequence). The CDR3 spans 15 residues. The CDR3 spells CASSQRGPRDNEQFF. The CDR3 DNA is TGTGCCAGCAGCCAGCGGGGTCCGCGGGACAATGAGCAGTTCTTC.

The chain couples TRBV2 to TRBJ1-6; D is ambiguous. The germline gives CDR1 SNHLY, CDR2 FYNNEI. Between the trimmed V and J ends, which lost 5 bases and 3 bases, there was a span of 14 bases. The CDR3 is 16 amino acids. CDR3 DNA sequence: TGTGCCAGCAGTTATCGACCGTCGGTCTATAATTCACCCCTCCACTTT. Amino acids: CASSYRPSVYNSPLHF.

This chain connects TRBV27 to TRBJ2-3; TRBD1 might be the D (6 bases). From germline, CDR1 is MNHEY and CDR2 SMNVEV (reference sequence). The CDR3 totals 15 residues. Trimming took off 7 bases at V and 2 bases at J, with 16 bases between the two ends. As DNA, the CDR3 is TGTGCCAGCATTCCTAAGGGACAAGACACAGATACGCAGTATTTT. Translating it yields CASIPKGQDTDTQYF.

The chain couples TRBV5-6 to TRBJ1-6; TRBD1 agrees at 8 bases. The V segment lost 3 bases and the J segment 7 bases; nucleotides outside the gene matches: 6. Germline V gene lookup returns CDR1 SGHDT and CDR2 YYEEEE. The CDR3 covers 15 residues. CDR3 amino acids: CASSSGTGNNSPLHF. Written as DNA, the CDR3 is TGTGCCAGCAGCTCCGGGACAGGCAACAATTCACCCCTCCACTTT.

The rearrangement links TRBV27 to TRBJ2-2, with 8 nucleotides matching TRBD2. The CDR3 covers 14 residues. The germline CDR1 and CDR2 sequences are MNHEY and SMNVEV (reference sequence). The V and J ends lost 8 bases and 4 bases, in that order; junction bases with no gene match: 6. CDR3 in amino acids: CASGAGLVTGELFF. The CDR3 nucleotides read TGTGCCAGCGGGGCGGGACTAGTCACCGGGGAGCTGTTTTTT.

V gene TRBV2 combines with J gene TRBJ1-2; the D gene is possibly TRBD1 (5 bases). The CDR3 sequence is 17 residues long. Trimming cost V 0 bases and J 6 bases, with 20 bases left between them. Germline-derived CDR1 and CDR2 are SNHLY and FYNNEI. CDR3 protein: CASSEAKTASTGHGYTF. CDR3 DNA sequence: TGTGCCAGCAGTGAAGCGAAGACCGCAAGCACGGGGCATGGCTACACCTTC.

CDR3 amino acids: CSVPDRRGYGYTF. In nucleotides, the CDR3 is TGCAGCGTCCCGGACCGCCGGGGCTATGGCTACACCTTC. The chain combines TRBV29-1 with TRBJ1-2; D gene ambiguous. The CDR3 consists of 13 residues. Between the trimmed V and J ends, which lost 6 bases and 4 bases, there was a span of 15 bases. CDR1 is SQVTM, CDR2 ANQGSEA, per germline.